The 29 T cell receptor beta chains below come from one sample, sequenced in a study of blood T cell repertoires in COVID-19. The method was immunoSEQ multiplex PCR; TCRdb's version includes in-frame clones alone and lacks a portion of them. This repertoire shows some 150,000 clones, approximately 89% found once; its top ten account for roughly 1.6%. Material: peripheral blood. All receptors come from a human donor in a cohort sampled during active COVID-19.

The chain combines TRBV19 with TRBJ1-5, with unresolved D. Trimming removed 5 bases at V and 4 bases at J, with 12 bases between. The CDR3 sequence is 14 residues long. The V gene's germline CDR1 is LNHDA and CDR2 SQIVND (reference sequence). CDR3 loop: CASSVRTWNQPQHF. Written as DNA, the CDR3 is TGTGCCAGTAGTGTCCGGACTTGGAATCAGCCCCAGCATTTT.

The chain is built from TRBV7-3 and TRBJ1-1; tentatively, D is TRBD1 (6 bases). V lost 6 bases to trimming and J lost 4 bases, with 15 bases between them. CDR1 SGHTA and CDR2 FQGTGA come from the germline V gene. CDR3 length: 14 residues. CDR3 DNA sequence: TGTGCCAGCAGACTAAACAGGGAGAGCACTGAAGCTTTCTTT. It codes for CASRLNRESTEAFF.

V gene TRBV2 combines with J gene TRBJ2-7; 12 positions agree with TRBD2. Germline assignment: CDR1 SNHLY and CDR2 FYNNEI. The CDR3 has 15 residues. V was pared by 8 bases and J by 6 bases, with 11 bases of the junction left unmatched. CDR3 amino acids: CASFRTSGASREQYF. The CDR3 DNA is TGTGCCAGCTTTCGGACTAGCGGGGCATCGCGCGAGCAGTACTTC.

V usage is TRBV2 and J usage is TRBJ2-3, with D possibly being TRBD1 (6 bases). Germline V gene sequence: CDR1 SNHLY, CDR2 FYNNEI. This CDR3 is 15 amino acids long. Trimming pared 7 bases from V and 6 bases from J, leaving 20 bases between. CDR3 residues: CASKLRDTPEDTQYF. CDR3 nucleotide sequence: TGTGCCAGCAAGCTCCGGGACACCCCCGAGGATACGCAGTATTTT.

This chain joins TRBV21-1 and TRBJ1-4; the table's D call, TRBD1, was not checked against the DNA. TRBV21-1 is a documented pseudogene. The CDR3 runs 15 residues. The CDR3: CASSAGTGHNEKLFF. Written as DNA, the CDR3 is TGTGCCAGCAGCGCAGGGACAGGTCATAATGAAAAACTGTTTTTT.

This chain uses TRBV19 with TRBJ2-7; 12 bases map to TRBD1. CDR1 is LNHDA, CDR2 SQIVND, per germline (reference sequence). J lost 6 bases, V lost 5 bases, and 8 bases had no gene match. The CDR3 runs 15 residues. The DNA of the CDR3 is TGTGCCAGTAGTCCTAGGGACAGGGGGCATTCCGAGCAGTACTTC. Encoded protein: CASSPRDRGHSEQYF.

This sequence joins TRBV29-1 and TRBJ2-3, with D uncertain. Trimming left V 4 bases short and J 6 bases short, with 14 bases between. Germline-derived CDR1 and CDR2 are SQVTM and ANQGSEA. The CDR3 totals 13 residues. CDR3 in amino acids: CSVAPRQVDTQYF. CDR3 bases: TGCAGCGTTGCCCCCAGGCAGGTGGATACGCAGTATTTT.

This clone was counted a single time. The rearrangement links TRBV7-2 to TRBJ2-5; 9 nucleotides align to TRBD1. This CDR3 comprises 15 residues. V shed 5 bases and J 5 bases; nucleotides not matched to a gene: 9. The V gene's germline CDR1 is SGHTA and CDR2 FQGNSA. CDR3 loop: CASSPDRGQGETQYF. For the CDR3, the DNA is TGTGCCAGCAGCCCGGACAGGGGCCAGGGGGAGACCCAGTACTTC. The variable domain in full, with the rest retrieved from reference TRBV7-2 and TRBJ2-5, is GAGVSQSPSNKVTEKGKDVELRCDPISGHTALYWYRQSLGQGLEFLIYFQGNSAPDKSGLPSDRFSAERTGGSVSTLTIQRTQQEDSAVYLCASSPDRGQGETQYFGPGTRLLVL.

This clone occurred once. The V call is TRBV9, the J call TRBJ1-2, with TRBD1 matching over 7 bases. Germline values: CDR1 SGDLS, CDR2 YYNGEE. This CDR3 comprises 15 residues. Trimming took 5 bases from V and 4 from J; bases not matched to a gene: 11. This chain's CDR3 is CASRPPGQQLYGYTF. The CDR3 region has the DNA TGTGCCAGCAGACCACCGGGACAGCAACTCTATGGCTACACCTTC.

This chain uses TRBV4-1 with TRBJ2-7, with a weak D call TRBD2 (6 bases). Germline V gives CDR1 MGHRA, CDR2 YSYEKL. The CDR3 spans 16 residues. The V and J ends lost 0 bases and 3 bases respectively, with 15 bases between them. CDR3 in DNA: TGCGCCAGCAGCCAAGAACAGGCTAGGGGACTCTACGAGCAGTACTTC. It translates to CASSQEQARGLYEQYF.

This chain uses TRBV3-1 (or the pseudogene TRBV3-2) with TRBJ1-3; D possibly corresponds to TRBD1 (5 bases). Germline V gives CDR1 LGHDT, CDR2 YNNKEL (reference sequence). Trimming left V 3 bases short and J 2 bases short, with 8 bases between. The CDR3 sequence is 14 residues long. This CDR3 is CASSQQGTGNTIYF. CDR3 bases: TGTGCCAGCAGCCAGCAGGGTACTGGAAACACCATATATTTT.

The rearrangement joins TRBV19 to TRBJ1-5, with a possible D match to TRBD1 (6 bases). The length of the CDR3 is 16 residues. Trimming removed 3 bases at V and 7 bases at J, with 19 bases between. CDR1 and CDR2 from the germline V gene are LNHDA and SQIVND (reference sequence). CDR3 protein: CASSMLYNRESQPQHF. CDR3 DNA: TGTGCCAGTAGTATGCTTTATAACAGGGAATCCCAGCCCCAGCATTTT.

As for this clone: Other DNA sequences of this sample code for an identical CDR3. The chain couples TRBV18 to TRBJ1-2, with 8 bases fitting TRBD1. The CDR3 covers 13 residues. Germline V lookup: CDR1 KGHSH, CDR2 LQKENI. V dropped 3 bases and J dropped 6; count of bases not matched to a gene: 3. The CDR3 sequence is CASSPNRGDGYTF. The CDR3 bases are TGTGCCAGCTCACCTAACAGGGGGGATGGCTACACCTTC.

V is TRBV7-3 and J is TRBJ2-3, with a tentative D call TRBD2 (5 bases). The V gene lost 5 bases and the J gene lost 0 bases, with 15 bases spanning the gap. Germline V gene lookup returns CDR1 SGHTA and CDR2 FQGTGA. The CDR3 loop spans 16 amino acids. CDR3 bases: TGTGCCAGCAGCCTTCTGGGCAGCGGTAGCACAGATACGCAGTATTTT. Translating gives CASSLLGSGSTDTQYF.

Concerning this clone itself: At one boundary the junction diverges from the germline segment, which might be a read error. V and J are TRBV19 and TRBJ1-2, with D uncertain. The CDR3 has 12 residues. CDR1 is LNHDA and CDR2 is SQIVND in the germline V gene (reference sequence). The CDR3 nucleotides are TGTGCCAGTAGTATCGCGGCAGCCTATACTCACTTC. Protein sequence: CASSIAAAYTHF.

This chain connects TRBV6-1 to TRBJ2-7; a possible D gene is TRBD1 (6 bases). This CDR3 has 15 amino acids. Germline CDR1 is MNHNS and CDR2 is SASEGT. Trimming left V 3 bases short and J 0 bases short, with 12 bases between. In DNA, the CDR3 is TGTGCCAGCAGTGACCTACAGGGTAACTCCTACGAGCAGTACTTC. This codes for CASSDLQGNSYEQYF.

The CDR3 DNA reads TGCGCCAGCAGCTTACGGGAAGGACTGGATACGCAGTATTTT. It specifies CASSLREGLDTQYF. The J gene is TRBJ2-3, the V gene TRBV5-1, with D possibly matching TRBD2 (5 bases). Germline loops: CDR1 SGHRS, CDR2 YFSETQ. V lost 2 bases, J lost 6 bases, and 13 bases lay in between. The length of the CDR3 is 14 residues.

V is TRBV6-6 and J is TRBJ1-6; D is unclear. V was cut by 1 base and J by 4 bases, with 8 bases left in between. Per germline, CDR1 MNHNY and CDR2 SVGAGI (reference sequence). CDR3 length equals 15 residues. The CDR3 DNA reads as TGTGCCAGCAGTTACTTGGGCAGTTATAATTCACCCCTCCACTTT. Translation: CASSYLGSYNSPLHF.

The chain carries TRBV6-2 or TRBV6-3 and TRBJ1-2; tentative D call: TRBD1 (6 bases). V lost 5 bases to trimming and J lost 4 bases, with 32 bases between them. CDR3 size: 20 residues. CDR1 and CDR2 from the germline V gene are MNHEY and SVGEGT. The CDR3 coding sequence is TGTGCCAGCAGTGACCAAACGACAGGCCCTGGACCCTTTTCGGGCTATGGCTACACCTTC. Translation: CASSDQTTGPGPFSGYGYTF.

CDR3 in DNA: TGTGCCAGCAGCCAAGGATGGCTAGCCGGCAACAAGGCCCAGTACTTC. As protein: CASSQGWLAGNKAQYF. V and J are TRBV3-1 (or the pseudogene TRBV3-2) and TRBJ2-5; the D gene is possibly TRBD2 (5 bases). From germline, CDR1 is LGHDT and CDR2 YNNKEL (reference sequence). V dropped 1 base and J dropped 9 bases, with 21 bases sitting between them. This CDR3 has 16 amino acids.

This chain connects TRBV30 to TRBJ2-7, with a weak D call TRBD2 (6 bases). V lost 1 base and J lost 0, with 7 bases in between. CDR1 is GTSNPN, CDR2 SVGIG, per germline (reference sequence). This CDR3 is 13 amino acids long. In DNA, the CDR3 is TGTGCCTGGAGTGCGGGGGTCTCCTACGAGCAGTACTTC. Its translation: CAWSAGVSYEQYF.

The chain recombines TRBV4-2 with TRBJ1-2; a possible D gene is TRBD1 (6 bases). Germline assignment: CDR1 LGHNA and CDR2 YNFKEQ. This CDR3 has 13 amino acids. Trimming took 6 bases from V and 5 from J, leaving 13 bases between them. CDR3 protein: CASSQRTVYGYTF. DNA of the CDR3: TGTGCCAGCAGTCAACGGACAGTTTATGGCTACACCTTC.

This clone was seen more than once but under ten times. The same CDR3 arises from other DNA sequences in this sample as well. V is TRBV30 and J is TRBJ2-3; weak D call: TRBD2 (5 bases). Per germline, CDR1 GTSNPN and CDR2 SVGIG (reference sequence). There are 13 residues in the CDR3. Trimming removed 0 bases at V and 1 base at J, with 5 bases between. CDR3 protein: CAWSVGGTDTQYF. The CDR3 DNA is TGTGCCTGGAGTGTCGGGGGCACAGATACGCAGTATTTT. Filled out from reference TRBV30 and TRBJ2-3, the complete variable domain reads SQTIHQWPATLVQPVGSPLSLECTVEGTSNPNLYWYRQAAGRGLQLLFYSVGIGQISSEVPQNLSASRPQDRQFILSSKKLLLSDSGFYLCAWSVGGTDTQYFGPGTRLTVL.

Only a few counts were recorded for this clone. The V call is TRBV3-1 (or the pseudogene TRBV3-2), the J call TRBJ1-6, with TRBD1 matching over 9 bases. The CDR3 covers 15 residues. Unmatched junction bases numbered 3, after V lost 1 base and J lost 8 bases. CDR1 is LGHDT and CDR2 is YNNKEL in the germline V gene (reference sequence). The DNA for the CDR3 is TGTGCCAGCAGCCAAGTGACAGGGGGAGATTCACCCCTCCACTTT. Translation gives CASSQVTGGDSPLHF.

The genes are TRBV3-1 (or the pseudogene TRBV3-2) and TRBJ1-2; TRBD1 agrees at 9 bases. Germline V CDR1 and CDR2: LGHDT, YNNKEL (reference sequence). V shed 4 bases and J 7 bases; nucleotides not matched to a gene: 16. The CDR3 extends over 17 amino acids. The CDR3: CASSLSIRTGGTPGYTF. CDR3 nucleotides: TGTGCCAGCAGCCTTTCAATTCGAACAGGGGGCACGCCTGGCTACACCTTC.

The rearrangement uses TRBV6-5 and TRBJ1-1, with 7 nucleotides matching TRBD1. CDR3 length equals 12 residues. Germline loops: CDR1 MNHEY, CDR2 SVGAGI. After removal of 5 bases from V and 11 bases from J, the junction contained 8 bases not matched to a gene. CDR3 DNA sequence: TGTGCCAGCAGTCCCCAGACAGGGTACGCTTTCTTT. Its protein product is CASSPQTGYAFF.

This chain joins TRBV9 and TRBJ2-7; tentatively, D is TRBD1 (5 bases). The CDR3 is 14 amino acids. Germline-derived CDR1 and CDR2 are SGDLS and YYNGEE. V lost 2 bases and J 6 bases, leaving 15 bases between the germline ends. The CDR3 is CASSVRQSVGEQYF. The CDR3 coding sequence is TGTGCCAGCAGCGTTAGACAGTCCGTCGGCGAGCAGTACTTC.

DNA for the CDR3: TGTGCCAGCAGCTTTGATTACGGGGGGGCCAACACCGGGGAGCTGTTTTTT. This encodes CASSFDYGGANTGELFF. The V and J genes are TRBV7-6 and TRBJ2-2, with 8 bases matching TRBD2. The CDR3 is 17 residues long. Looked up from germline, CDR1 is SGHVS and CDR2 is FNYEAQ. V dropped 3 bases and J dropped 2; count of bases not matched to a gene: 8.

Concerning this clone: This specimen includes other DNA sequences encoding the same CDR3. Here the CDR3 reads CASSSLAGGYNEQFF. CDR3 in DNA: TGTGCCAGCTCTTCCCTAGCGGGGGGGTACAATGAGCAGTTCTTC. This chain connects TRBV7-3 to TRBJ2-1, with TRBD2 matching over 12 bases. The CDR3 sequence is 15 residues long. J lost 4 bases, V lost 8 bases, and 6 bases had no gene match. Germline V gene lookup returns CDR1 SGHTA and CDR2 FQGTGA.